The 4 T cell receptor beta chains given below trace back to one sample, sequenced in a study of shared clonotypes between healthy human individuals. Only in-frame clones appear in the TCRdb table, and some are missing; sequencing was by immunoSEQ multiplex PCR. In the table there are fewer than 650,000 clones, 70% to 80% of which are singletons. Sequenced material: PBMCs. The receptors stem from a woman between 40 and 50 years old in good health. Some clones in this sample may be carry-over from other donors' samples.

Details on this clone: A clone one base away is much larger, so this may be a read error. The genes are TRBV2 and TRBJ1-2, with TRBD1 matching 9 bases. Germline assignment: CDR1 SNHLY and CDR2 FYNNEI. The CDR3 has 17 residues. V gave up 7 bases and J gave up 5 bases; unmatched junction bases: 17. This CDR3 reads CASTLLDRGASGYGYTF. CDR3 coding DNA: TGTGCCAGCACCCTCTTGGACAGGGGAGCGAGCGGGTATGGCTACACCTTC.

V usage is TRBV2 and J usage is TRBJ1-4; 8 bases map to TRBD1. V was clipped by 6 bases and J by 4 bases; unmatched bases: 4. This CDR3 is built from 14 residues. Germline V gives CDR1 SNHLY, CDR2 FYNNEI. In nucleotides, the CDR3 is TGTGCCAGCAGCAGACAGGGGCTTAATGAAAAACTGTTTTTT. The encoded protein is CASSRQGLNEKLFF.

The chain uses TRBV5-1 and TRBJ2-7; no firm D call. V lost 0 bases and J lost 0, with 7 bases in between. Germline lookup yields CDR1 SGHRS and CDR2 YFSETQ. This CDR3 spans 14 amino acids. The DNA for the CDR3 is TGCGCCAGCAGCTTGGCGGCAGCCTCCTACGAGCAGTACTTC. This translates into CASSLAAASYEQYF.

The rearrangement uses TRBV30 and TRBJ2-3, with a tentative D call TRBD2 (6 bases). V shed 0 bases and J shed 2 bases, with 6 bases lying between them. The CDR3 runs to 13 residues. Germline V gives CDR1 GTSNPN, CDR2 SVGIG (reference sequence). The CDR3 is CAWSVLATDTQYF. CDR3 DNA: TGTGCCTGGAGTGTACTAGCCACAGATACGCAGTATTTT.